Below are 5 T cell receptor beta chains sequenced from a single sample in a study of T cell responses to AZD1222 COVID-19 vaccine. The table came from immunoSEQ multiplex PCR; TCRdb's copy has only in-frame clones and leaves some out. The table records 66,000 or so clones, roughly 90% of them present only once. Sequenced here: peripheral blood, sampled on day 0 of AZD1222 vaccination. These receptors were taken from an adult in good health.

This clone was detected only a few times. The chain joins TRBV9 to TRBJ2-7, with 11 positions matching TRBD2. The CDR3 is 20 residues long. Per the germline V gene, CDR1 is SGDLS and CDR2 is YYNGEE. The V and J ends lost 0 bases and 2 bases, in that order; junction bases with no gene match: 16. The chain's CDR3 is CASSVGDRKSGLADAYEQYF. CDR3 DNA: TGTGCCAGCAGCGTAGGAGACAGGAAGTCGGGACTAGCGGACGCCTACGAGCAGTACTTC.

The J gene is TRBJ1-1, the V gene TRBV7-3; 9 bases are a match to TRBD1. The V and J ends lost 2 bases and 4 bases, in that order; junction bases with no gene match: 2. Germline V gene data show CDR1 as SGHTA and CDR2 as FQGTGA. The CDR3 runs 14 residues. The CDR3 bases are TGTGCCAGCAGCTTAGGGACAGGGAGCACTGAAGCTTTCTTT. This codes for CASSLGTGSTEAFF. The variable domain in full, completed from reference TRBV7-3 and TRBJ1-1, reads GAGVSQTPSNKVTEKGKYVELRCDPISGHTALYWYRQSLGQGPEFLIYFQGTGAADDSGLPNDRFFAVRPEGSVSTLKIQRTERGDSAVYLCASSLGTGSTEAFFGQGTRLTVV.

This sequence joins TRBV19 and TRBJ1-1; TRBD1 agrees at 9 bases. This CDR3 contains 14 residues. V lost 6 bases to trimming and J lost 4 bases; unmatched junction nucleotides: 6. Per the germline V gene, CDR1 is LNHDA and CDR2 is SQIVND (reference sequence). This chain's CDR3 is CASSSWGQGTEAFF. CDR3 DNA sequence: TGTGCCAGTAGCTCTTGGGGACAGGGCACTGAAGCTTTCTTT.

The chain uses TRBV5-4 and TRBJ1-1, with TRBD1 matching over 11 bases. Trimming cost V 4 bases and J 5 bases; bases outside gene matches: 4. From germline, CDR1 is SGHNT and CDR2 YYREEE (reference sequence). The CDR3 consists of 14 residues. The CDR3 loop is CASSRTGGETEAFF. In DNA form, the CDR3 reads TGTGCCAGCAGCCGGACAGGGGGCGAAACTGAAGCTTTCTTT. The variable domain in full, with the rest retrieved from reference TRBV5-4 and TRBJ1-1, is ETGVTQSPTHLIKTRGQQVTLRCSSQSGHNTVSWYQQALGQGPQFIFQYYREEENGRGNFPPRFSGLQFPNYSSELNVNALELDDSALYLCASSRTGGETEAFFGQGTRLTVV.

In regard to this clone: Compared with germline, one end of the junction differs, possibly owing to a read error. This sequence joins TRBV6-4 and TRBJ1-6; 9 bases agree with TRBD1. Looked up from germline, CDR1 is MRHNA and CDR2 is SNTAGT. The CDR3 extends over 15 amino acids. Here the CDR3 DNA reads TGTGCCAGCAGAGACTCGGACAGGGGAAATTCACCCCTCCACTTT. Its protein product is CASRDSDRGNSPLHF.